A selection of T cell receptor beta chains follows, all from one sample in a study of cytomegalovirus exposure and HLA in healthy donors. The table came from immunoSEQ multiplex PCR; TCRdb's copy has only in-frame clones and leaves some out. The table records more than 90,000 clones, 65% to 85% of them present only once. Sequencing used PBMCs. These receptors all come from a man aged 50-60 years in good health and CMV-seronegative. CDR3s include the opening cysteine and the closing phenylalanine or tryptophan. A D gene is named only where the DNA matches it firmly. The listing skips clone size in some rows; elsewhere it reads once, few, many or a size class.

CDR3 protein	CDR3 DNA	J gene	clone size	V gene	D gene
CASSHAPGQGGELFF	TGCGCCAGCAGCCACGCTCCGGGACAGGGCGGGGAGCTGTTTTTT	TRBJ2-2	-	TRBV4-1	TRBD1
CASSRRDRGEQYF	TGTGCCAGCAGCCGCCGGGACAGAGGCGAGCAGTACTTC	TRBJ2-7	-	TRBV2	TRBD1
CSVGQGTHYQETQYF	TGCAGCGTTGGACAGGGGACCCACTACCAAGAGACCCAGTACTTC	TRBJ2-5	-	TRBV29-1	TRBD1
CSVNQGSNEQFF	TGCAGCGTGAACCAGGGGAGCAATGAGCAGTTCTTC	TRBJ2-1	-	TRBV29-1	-
CAWSSTGVGNQPQHF	TGTGCCTGGAGTTCCACAGGGGTAGGGAATCAGCCCCAGCATTTT	TRBJ1-5	once	TRBV30	TRBD1
CASRMGGPYNEQFF	TGCGCCAGCAGGATGGGAGGGCCCTACAATGAGCAGTTCTTC	TRBJ2-1	-	TRBV5-1	TRBD2
CASSWRPSLEPYNEQFF	TGTGCCAGCAGCTGGAGACCGTCCCTGGAGCCCTACAATGAGCAGTTCTTC	TRBJ2-1	-	TRBV2	-
CASSTTTGYEQYF	TGTGCCAGCAGCACAACCACGGGCTACGAGCAGTACTTC	TRBJ2-7	-	TRBV7-9	-
CASRLNENTGELFF	TGTGCCAGCAGACTAAACGAGAACACCGGGGAGCTGTTTTTT	TRBJ2-2	-	TRBV27	-
CASSQGGGLPTETQYF	TGTGCCAGCAGCCAAGGTGGGGGACTACCAACCGAGACCCAGTACTTC	TRBJ2-5	-	TRBV4-2	TRBD2
CASSLGTSGRTGTDTQYF	TGTGCCAGCAGTTTAGGGACTAGCGGGAGAACGGGCACAGATACGCAGTATTTT	TRBJ2-3	-	TRBV28	TRBD2
CATSRPGASGYNEQFF	TGTGCCACCAGCAGACCCGGGGCTAGCGGGTACAATGAGCAGTTCTTC	TRBJ2-1	-	TRBV15	TRBD2
CASSPFSSGRVQYEQYF	TGTGCCAGCAGCCCCTTTAGTAGCGGGAGGGTGCAATACGAGCAGTACTTC	TRBJ2-7	few	TRBV7-6	TRBD2
CASSLGGLGMNQPQHF	TGTGCCAGCAGTTTAGGGGGCTTGGGGATGAATCAGCCCCAGCATTTT	TRBJ1-5	-	TRBV4-2	TRBD1
CSVRLQGYYGYTF	TGCAGCGTTCGACTACAGGGCTACTATGGCTACACCTTC	TRBJ1-2	-	TRBV29-1	-
CASSVGTSVLQETQYF	TGTGCCAGCAGCGTAGGAACTAGCGTTCTCCAAGAGACCCAGTACTTC	TRBJ2-5	once	TRBV9	TRBD2
CASSPRRVLYEQYF	TGTGCCAGCAGTCCTCGCAGGGTTCTCTACGAGCAGTACTTC	TRBJ2-7	-	TRBV6-5	-
CASSGLAGNYEQYF	TGTGCCAGCAGTGGACTAGCGGGCAACTACGAGCAGTACTTC	TRBJ2-7	-	TRBV7-2	TRBD2
CASSQERVGQGVGNIQYF	TGCGCCAGCAGCCAAGAAAGGGTCGGACAGGGGGTAGGAAACATTCAGTACTTC	TRBJ2-4	-	TRBV4-3	TRBD1
CASSDHNGGEKLFF	TGTGCCAGCAGTGACCATAACGGGGGTGAAAAACTGTTTTTT	TRBJ1-4	-	TRBV27	-
CSVSTGKDQPQHF	TGCAGCGTTTCCACAGGGAAAGATCAGCCCCAGCATTTT	TRBJ1-5	-	TRBV29-1	-
CAGAPSGRPDEQFF	TGTGCCGGGGCACCGAGCGGGAGACCCGATGAGCAGTTCTTC	TRBJ2-1	-	TRBV28	TRBD2
CASSPYRESTEAFF	TGTGCCAGCTCACCGTATCGAGAGAGCACTGAAGCTTTCTTT	TRBJ1-1	-	TRBV18	-
CASSLSAGSGSSTDTQYF	TGTGCCAGCAGTTTATCGGCGGGTAGCGGGAGCTCCACAGATACGCAGTATTTT	TRBJ2-3	-	TRBV27	TRBD2
CASSVGSSPNEQFF	TGTGCCAGCAGCGTAGGAAGCTCCCCAAATGAGCAGTTCTTC	TRBJ2-1	few	TRBV9	-
CASSLGVQSLYEQYF	TGTGCCAGCAGCTTAGGAGTACAGAGCCTTTACGAGCAGTACTTC	TRBJ2-7	-	TRBV7-2	-
CASSQSGRNTDTQYF	TGTGCCAGCAGCCAAAGCGGGAGGAACACAGATACGCAGTATTTT	TRBJ2-3	-	TRBV7-3	TRBD2
CASSLAIGVEAWNTEAFF	TGCGCCAGCAGCTTAGCGATAGGGGTTGAGGCGTGGAACACTGAAGCTTTCTTT	TRBJ1-1	-	TRBV5-1	-
CAIPVAGGTDTQYF	TGCGCCATCCCTGTGGCGGGAGGTACAGATACGCAGTATTTT	TRBJ2-3	-	TRBV5-1	TRBD2
CASSLAGIRVGLAGEETQYF	TGTGCCAGCAGCTTAGCGGGGATCCGTGTCGGACTAGCGGGAGAAGAGACCCAGTACTTC	TRBJ2-5	-	TRBV7-2	TRBD2
CASSLESQANTGELFF	TGTGCCAGCAGCTTAGAGAGCCAGGCAAACACCGGGGAGCTGTTTTTT	TRBJ2-2	-	TRBV7-2	-
CASSRTGTGGNTIYF	TGTGCCAGCTCACGCACAGGGACGGGAGGAAACACCATATATTTT	TRBJ1-3	-	TRBV9	-
CATSRDPRSTNEKLFF	TGTGCCACCAGCAGAGATCCCAGGTCAACTAATGAAAAACTGTTTTTT	TRBJ1-4	once	TRBV15	-
CASSQERKSYEQYF	TGCGCCAGCAGCCAAGAGCGCAAGAGCTACGAGCAGTACTTC	TRBJ2-7	-	TRBV4-3	-
CASRTRNEKLFF	TGTGCCAGTAGAACCCGGAATGAAAAACTGTTTTTT	TRBJ1-4	-	TRBV19	-
CASSAINRVRPEAFF	TGTGCCAGCAGCGCTATCAACAGGGTCCGTCCCGAAGCTTTCTTT	TRBJ1-1	-	TRBV27	-
CASSLRQAYEQYF	TGTGCCAGTAGTCTGCGACAAGCCTACGAGCAGTACTTC	TRBJ2-7	-	TRBV19	-
CASSQRLAGGIGDEQFF	TGCGCCAGCAGCCAGAGACTAGCGGGAGGGATTGGCGATGAGCAGTTCTTC	TRBJ2-1	-	TRBV4-1	TRBD2
CASSPPTIQDTQYF	TGTGCCAGCTCACCACCGACTATACAAGATACGCAGTATTTT	TRBJ2-3	-	TRBV18	-
CASSSGTSGSYQETQYF	TGTGCCAGCAGCTCCGGGACTAGCGGTTCGTACCAAGAGACCCAGTACTTC	TRBJ2-5	once	TRBV5-4	TRBD2
CASSREGHSNQPRHF	TGTGCCAGCAGCAGGGAGGGACATAGCAATCAGCCCCGGCATTTT	TRBJ1-5	few	TRBV9	-
CASSSTGGLQPQHF	TGTGCCAGCAGCTCAACAGGGGGGCTTCAGCCCCAGCATTTT	TRBJ1-5	-	TRBV7-9	TRBD1
CACRQGARQPQHF	TGTGCCTGTCGACAAGGGGCGAGACAGCCCCAGCATTTT	TRBJ1-5	-	TRBV28	-
CASSSDTGRRAFF	TGTGCCAGCAGCTCCGACACCGGGAGGCGAGCTTTCTTT	TRBJ1-1	once	TRBV11-2	-
CASSWEQGGGYTF	TGCGCCAGCAGCTGGGAGCAGGGAGGTGGCTACACCTTC	TRBJ1-2	-	TRBV5-1	-
CASRTGWGQPQHF	TGTGCCAGCAGGACAGGTTGGGGTCAGCCCCAGCATTTT	TRBJ1-5	few	TRBV6-5	-
CASSYGSGASNQPQHF	TGTGCCAGCAGTTACGGAAGTGGAGCTAGCAATCAGCCCCAGCATTTT	TRBJ1-5	-	TRBV28	-
CASSQDGRGYEQYF	TGCGCCAGCAGCCAAGATGGCAGGGGCTACGAGCAGTACTTC	TRBJ2-7	once	TRBV4-1	-
CASARPPGQLVGELFF	TGTGCCAGTGCAAGGCCCCCGGGACAGCTTGTCGGGGAGCTGTTTTTT	TRBJ2-2	-	TRBV19	TRBD1
CASSLVAGVREQYF	TGTGCCAGCAGTTTGGTAGCGGGAGTGCGGGAGCAGTACTTC	TRBJ2-7	-	TRBV28	TRBD2
CASSSTSGANVLTF	TGTGCCAGCAGTTCGACTAGTGGGGCCAACGTCCTGACTTTC	TRBJ2-6	few	TRBV28	-
CAWGQPNTEAFF	TGTGCCTGGGGACAGCCGAACACTGAAGCTTTCTTT	TRBJ1-1	-	TRBV30	-
CASSQGGRVGSHPTDTQYF	TGCGCCAGCAGCCAAGGTGGCCGGGTGGGTAGTCACCCTACGGATACGCAGTATTTT	TRBJ2-3	-	TRBV4-1	-
CASSLRQGAGNTEAFF	TGTGCCAGCAGTTTACGGCAGGGGGCTGGGAACACTGAAGCTTTCTTT	TRBJ1-1	-	TRBV28	TRBD1
CASSREKLPAYEQYF	TGTGCCAGCAGCCGAGAGAAACTGCCCGCCTACGAGCAGTACTTC	TRBJ2-7	-	TRBV14	-